The rows below give T cell receptor beta chains drawn from one sample of a study of T cells in Graves' hyperthyroidism and ophthalmopathy. TCRdb analysed the multiplex PCR reads with MiXCR anew, one entry per CDR3 protein. The sample gives a few hundred thousand distinct CDR3 sequences, around 20% of which show up once; around 47% is in the top ten. The sequencing sample was made of blood. These receptors were obtained from a man aged 40-49 years with Graves' hyperthyroidism. Both conserved end residues are part of each CDR3. A D gene is named only where the DNA matches it firmly. A row's size may be missing; if present it is once, few, many or a size class.

clone size	V gene	D gene	J gene	CDR3 DNA	CDR3 protein
NA	TRBV9	TRBD1	TRBJ2-5	TGTGCCAGCAGCACCGGGACAGCAGACCAAGAGACCCAGTACTTC	CASSTGTADQETQYF
few	TRBV6-4	NA	TRBJ1-3	TGTGCCAGCAGTGGAAACAGAAAAAACTCTGGAAACACCATATATTTT	CASSGNRKNSGNTIYF
few	TRBV24-1	NA	TRBJ2-5	TGTGCCACCAGTGGACCGGGACTCCTGACCCAGTACTTC	CATSGPGLLTQYF
many	TRBV28	NA	TRBJ2-2	TGTGCCAGCAGTTCCCCCGCGAACACCGGGGAGCTGTTTTTT	CASSSPANTGELFF
few	TRBV7-3	NA	TRBJ2-6	TGTGCCAGCAGCCCTAGTGCTGGGGCCAACGTCCTGACTTTC	CASSPSAGANVLTF
NA	TRBV6-2/TRBV6-3	TRBD1	TRBJ1-5	TGTGCCAGCAGTTCCGGGACAGGGGCCTTCTATAGCAATCAGCCCCAGCATTTT	CASSSGTGAFYSNQPQHF
many	TRBV5-1	TRBD1	TRBJ1-1	TGCGCCAGCAGCTTGGGGGCGACAGGGTCGTACACTGAAGCTTTCTTT	CASSLGATGSYTEAFF
NA	TRBV4-2	NA	TRBJ2-1	TGTGCCAGCAGTCGGGGGGCGGTCTACAATGAGCAGTTCTTC	CASSRGAVYNEQFF
many	TRBV10-3	TRBD1	TRBJ2-2	TGTGCCATCAGACAGGGGTGGAATTTAGGCACCGGGGAGCTGTTTTTT	CAIRQGWNLGTGELFF
many	TRBV30	NA	TRBJ2-7	TGTGCCTGGAGTGTACCTTTGGGCAAACACGAGCAGTACTTC	CAWSVPLGKHEQYF
NA	TRBV18	NA	TRBJ1-2	TGTGCCAGCTCACCCCAACCGACTGACCCAATCTATGGCTGCACCTTC	CASSPQPTDPIYGCTF
NA	TRBV4-3	TRBD1	TRBJ2-6	TGCGCCAGCAGCCACCCCAGGGGCAGGGGGAGCTCTGGGGCCAACGTCCTGACTTTC	CASSHPRGRGSSGANVLTF
few	TRBV15	TRBD1	TRBJ2-7	TGTGCCACCAGCAGAGATGAGGGACAGCTCGAGCAGTACTTC	CATSRDEGQLEQYF
many	TRBV6-1	TRBD1	TRBJ1-1	TGTGCCAGCAGTCCCCGGACAGGGCGCACTGAAGCTTTCTTT	CASSPRTGRTEAFF
few	TRBV19	NA	TRBJ2-1	TGTGCCAGTTCTCGGTCTGGTGAGCAGTTCTTC	CASSRSGEQFF
NA	TRBV5-4	TRBD2	TRBJ2-3	TGTGCCAGCAGCTTTACTAGCGGGGTTGATACGCAGTATTTT	CASSFTSGVDTQYF
NA	TRBV20-1	NA	TRBJ2-1	TGCAGTGCTAAGGACCCGGGCAATGAGCAGTTCTTC	CSAKDPGNEQFF
many	TRBV19	TRBD1	TRBJ1-5	TGTGCCAGAAATCCGGGACAGGGAAAGGGATATAGCAATCAGCCCCAGCATTTT	CARNPGQGKGYSNQPQHF
many	TRBV18	TRBD1	TRBJ2-2	TGTGCCAGCTCACCACCAGGGGGCTACACCGGGGAGCTGTTTTTT	CASSPPGGYTGELFF
NA	TRBV20-1	NA	TRBJ1-5	TGCAGTGCTAGAGGGCAGGGAAACGATCAGCCCCAGCATTTT	CSARGQGNDQPQHF
few	TRBV6-2/TRBV6-3	NA	TRBJ1-1	TGTGCCAGCAGCCAGACCGGGGTCCCCCTTGGGGACACTGAAGCTTTCTTT	CASSQTGVPLGDTEAFF
NA	TRBV4-3	NA	TRBJ2-5	TGCGCCAGCAGCCGCAACCGGAGGGTCGACCCGTACCAAGAGACCCAGTACTTC	CASSRNRRVDPYQETQYF
many	TRBV18	TRBD1	TRBJ2-7	TGTGCCAGCTCACCTGGACAGGGCCTTACCTACGAGCAGTACTTC	CASSPGQGLTYEQYF
many	TRBV7-2	NA	TRBJ2-7	TGTGCCAGCAGCGATGACCTGGAGACCTACGAGCAGTACTTC	CASSDDLETYEQYF
NA	TRBV6-1	NA	TRBJ2-1	TGTGCCAGCAGTCAAGGGGGGACTTACTCCTACAATGAGCAGTTCTTC	CASSQGGTYSYNEQFF
many	TRBV6-2/TRBV6-3	TRBD2	TRBJ2-5	TGTGCCAGCAGCTCTTTAGCGGGGGCCAAAAAAGAGACCCAGTACTTC	CASSSLAGAKKETQYF
many	TRBV9	NA	TRBJ1-1	TGTGCCAGCAGCGTAGGGGAGCGGGTTTGGGTGAACACTGAAGCTTTCTTT	CASSVGERVWVNTEAFF
NA	TRBV2	NA	TRBJ2-3	TGTGCCAGCACTATACTTTCGCGCACAGATACGCAGTATTTT	CASTILSRTDTQYF
many	TRBV6-4	NA	TRBJ1-1	TGTGCCAGCAGTTTACAGAGGAACACTGAAGCTTTCTTT	CASSLQRNTEAFF
NA	TRBV7-2	TRBD2	TRBJ2-5	TGTGCCAGCAGCTTAGCCCTTCCTAGGAGCGGGGTCGAGACCCAGTACTTC	CASSLALPRSGVETQYF
many	TRBV5-1	TRBD2	TRBJ2-1	TGCGCCAGCAGGTTGGGGGGACTAGCGGGGGTCAATGAGCAGTTCTTC	CASRLGGLAGVNEQFF
many	TRBV3-1	NA	TRBJ1-2	TGTGCCAGCAGCCAAGGGACTGCAAGCTGGGGCTACACCTTC	CASSQGTASWGYTF
many	TRBV3-1	NA	TRBJ2-7	TGTGCCAGCAGCCAAGAGATAGGCAGGATTGAAGGCGTCTACGAGCAGTACTTC	CASSQEIGRIEGVYEQYF
many	TRBV28	NA	TRBJ2-7	TGTGCCAGCAGCCACAACTCCTACGAGCAGTACTTC	CASSHNSYEQYF
many	TRBV7-2	NA	TRBJ2-3	TGTGCCAGCAGTTATGCGGGGGATACGCAGTATTTT	CASSYAGDTQYF
NA	TRBV5-1	TRBD1	TRBJ1-1	TGCGCCAGCAGCCCCGGGACAGGGGGAGTAGGAGCTTTCTTT	CASSPGTGGVGAFF
NA	TRBV20-1	NA	TRBJ1-1	TGCAGTGCTAAACTGGGGGTGCACACTGAAGCTTTCTTT	CSAKLGVHTEAFF
few	TRBV5-4	NA	TRBJ2-3	TGTGCCAGCAGCTCTCCGGGACGAAGCACAGATACGCAGTATTTT	CASSSPGRSTDTQYF
few	TRBV10-3	TRBD1	TRBJ2-6	TGTGCCATCAGTGGGCGGACAGGGAGGCTCGCTTCTGGGGCCAACGTCCTGACTTTC	CAISGRTGRLASGANVLTF
many	TRBV20-1	TRBD2	TRBJ2-3	TGCAGTGCTAGGAGAGCTAGCGGGGGGGCCACAGATACGCAGTATTTT	CSARRASGGATDTQYF
few	TRBV28	NA	TRBJ1-5	TGTGCCAGCAGTTTAACGCAGTACAATCAGCCCCAGCATTTT	CASSLTQYNQPQHF